Listed below are T cell receptor beta chains from one sample, sequenced in a study of CD8+ T cells in alopecia areata. Profiling relied on immunoSEQ multiplex PCR, and the TCRdb table lists in-frame clones only, not all of them. The sample lists some 120,000 clones; approximately 53% were seen once. The specimen was CD4+ T cells sorted from blood, collected at week 0. These receptors all stem from a human donor with alopecia areata. The CDR3 runs from the conserved cysteine through the conserved F or W. D genes are given only for firm matches. The size field is filled for only some rows; it gives once, few, many or a size class.

CDR3aa: CAWGRDRGLTDTQYF
CDR3nt: TGTGCCTGGGGCCGGGACAGGGGGCTGACAGATACGCAGTATTTT
d_gene: TRBD1
j_gene: TRBJ2-3
abundance: -
v_gene: TRBV30

CDR3aa: CASSYSGGRYEQYF
CDR3nt: TGTGCCAGCAGCTATAGCGGGGGGCGTTACGAGCAGTACTTC
d_gene: TRBD2
j_gene: TRBJ2-7
abundance: few
v_gene: TRBV7-9

CDR3aa: CASSLDWTPDNEQFF
CDR3nt: TGCGCCAGCAGCTTGGATTGGACACCTGACAATGAGCAGTTCTTC
d_gene: -
j_gene: TRBJ2-1
abundance: few
v_gene: TRBV5-1

CDR3aa: CASSLVRDRGEETQYF
CDR3nt: TGTGCCAGCAGCTTGGTAAGGGACAGAGGTGAAGAGACCCAGTACTTC
d_gene: TRBD1
j_gene: TRBJ2-5
abundance: few
v_gene: TRBV5-6

CDR3aa: CASTTGGPGLRNTEAFF
CDR3nt: TGTGCCAGCACTACAGGGGGCCCAGGGTTACGGAACACTGAAGCTTTCTTT
d_gene: TRBD1
j_gene: TRBJ1-1
abundance: -
v_gene: TRBV2

CDR3aa: CASSLGSGTGNTGELFF
CDR3nt: TGTGCCAGCAGCTTAGGCAGCGGGACAGGGAACACCGGGGAGCTGTTTTTT
d_gene: -
j_gene: TRBJ2-2
abundance: few
v_gene: TRBV7-9

CDR3aa: CASSLGLQETQYF
CDR3nt: TGTGCCAGCAGCTTAGGGCTGCAAGAGACCCAGTACTTC
d_gene: -
j_gene: TRBJ2-5
abundance: -
v_gene: TRBV7-3

CDR3aa: CASSMESGLAGANEQFF
CDR3nt: TGTGCCAGTAGTATGGAATCGGGACTAGCGGGAGCCAATGAGCAGTTCTTC
d_gene: TRBD2
j_gene: TRBJ2-1
abundance: -
v_gene: TRBV19

CDR3aa: CASSRPRELVETQYF
CDR3nt: TGTGCCAGCAGCCGGCCGCGGGAATTGGTAGAGACCCAGTACTTC
d_gene: -
j_gene: TRBJ2-5
abundance: few
v_gene: TRBV5-8

CDR3aa: CASSYSGPHTGELFF
CDR3nt: TGTGCCAGCAGTTACTCAGGACCGCACACCGGGGAGCTGTTTTTT
d_gene: -
j_gene: TRBJ2-2
abundance: few
v_gene: TRBV6-5

CDR3aa: CASSLYIDSNQPQHF
CDR3nt: TGTGCCAGCAGCTTATACATAGATAGCAATCAGCCCCAGCATTTT
d_gene: -
j_gene: TRBJ1-5
abundance: once
v_gene: TRBV7-2

CDR3aa: CSAQPGDYGYTF
CDR3nt: TGCAGCGCCCAACCAGGGGACTATGGCTACACCTTC
d_gene: -
j_gene: TRBJ1-2
abundance: -
v_gene: TRBV29-1

CDR3aa: CASSRNPTSGGYNEQFF
CDR3nt: TGTGCCAGCAGCCGAAACCCAACTAGCGGGGGATACAATGAGCAGTTCTTC
d_gene: TRBD2
j_gene: TRBJ2-1
abundance: few
v_gene: TRBV7-6